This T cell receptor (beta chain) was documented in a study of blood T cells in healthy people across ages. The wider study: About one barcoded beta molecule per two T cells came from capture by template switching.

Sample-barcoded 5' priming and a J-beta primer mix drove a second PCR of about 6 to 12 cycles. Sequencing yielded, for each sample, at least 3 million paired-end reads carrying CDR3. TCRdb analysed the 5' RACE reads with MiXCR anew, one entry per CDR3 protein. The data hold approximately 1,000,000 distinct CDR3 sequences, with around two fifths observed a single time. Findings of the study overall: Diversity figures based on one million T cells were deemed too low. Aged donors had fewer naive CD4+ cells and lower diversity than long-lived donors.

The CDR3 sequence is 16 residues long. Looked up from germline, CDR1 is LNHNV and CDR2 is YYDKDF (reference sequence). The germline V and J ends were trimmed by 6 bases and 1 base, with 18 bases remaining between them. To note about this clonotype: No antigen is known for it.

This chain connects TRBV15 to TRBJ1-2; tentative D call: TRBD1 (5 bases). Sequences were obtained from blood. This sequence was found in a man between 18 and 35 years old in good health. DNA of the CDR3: TGTGCCACCAGTGCCCGGTCCAGGGCAAATAACTATGGCTACACCTTC. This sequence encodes CATSARSRANNYGYTF.